This TCR beta chain was captured in a study of shared clonotypes between healthy human individuals. Study-wide results and limits: Donors were few, which limited the genetic and exposure-history diversity represented.

Notes on this clone: Antigen unknown.

CD8 cells classed as naive were CD45RO-negative and positively selected for CCR7, excluding terminally differentiated effector memory CD45RA+ cells. The CDR3 runs to 15 residues. Looked up from germline, CDR1 is SGHTA and CDR2 is FQGNSA. V lost 4 bases and J lost 0, with 10 bases in between. In the sorted-subset replicate PCRs, around 0.2 ug DNA, 25,000 to 30,000 T cell genomes, was used. Measured with immunoSEQ multiplex PCR; TCRdb has only the in-frame clones, and not every one. This table holds roughly 890,000 clones, over 90% found once. The TCR was taken from a man aged 25-45 years in good health. The chain carries TRBV7-2 and TRBJ2-1, with D unresolved. Sequencing input: naive CD8+ T cells sorted from blood. DNA of the CDR3: TGTGCCAGCAGCTCGTCCACGCCCTCCTACAATGAGCAGTTCTTC. Translation: CASSSSTPSYNEQFF. The full variable domain, rest sourced from reference TRBV7-2 and TRBJ2-1, is GAGVSQSPSNKVTEKGKDVELRCDPISGHTALYWYRQSLGQGLEFLIYFQGNSAPDKSGLPSDRFSAERTGGSVSTLTIQRTQQEDSAVYLCASSSSTPSYNEQFFGPGTRLTVL.